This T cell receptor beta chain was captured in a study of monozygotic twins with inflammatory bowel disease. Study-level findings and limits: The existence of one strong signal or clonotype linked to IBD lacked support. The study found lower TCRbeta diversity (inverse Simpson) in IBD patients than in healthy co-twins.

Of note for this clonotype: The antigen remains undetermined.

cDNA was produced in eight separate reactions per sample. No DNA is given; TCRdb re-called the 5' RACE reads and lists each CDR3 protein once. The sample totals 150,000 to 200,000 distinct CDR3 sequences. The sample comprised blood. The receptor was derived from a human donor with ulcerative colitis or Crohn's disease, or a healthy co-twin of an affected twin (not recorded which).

The CDR3 protein is CSARRRDSYNEQFF. The chain employs TRBV20-1 and TRBJ2-1; TCRdb proposes TRBD1, but this gene call is untestable without DNA. Per the germline V gene, CDR1 is DFQATT and CDR2 is SNEGSKA (reference sequence). The CDR3 totals 14 residues.